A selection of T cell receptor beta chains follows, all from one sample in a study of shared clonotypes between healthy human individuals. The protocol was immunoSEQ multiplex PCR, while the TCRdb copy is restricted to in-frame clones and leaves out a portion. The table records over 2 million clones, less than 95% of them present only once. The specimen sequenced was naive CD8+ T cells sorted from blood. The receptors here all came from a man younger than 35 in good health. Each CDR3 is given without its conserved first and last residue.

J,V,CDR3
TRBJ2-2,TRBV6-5,ASSYEGGGELF
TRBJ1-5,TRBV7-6,ASSSGGNQPQH
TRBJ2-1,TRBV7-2,ASSFSGTGWENEQF
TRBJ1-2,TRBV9,ASSVEGRYSNYGYT
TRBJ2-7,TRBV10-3,ATKGQDYEQY
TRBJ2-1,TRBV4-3,ASSQEGASTPYNEQF
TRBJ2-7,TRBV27,ASSPGTEPHEQY
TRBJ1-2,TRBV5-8,ASSRDRNYGYT
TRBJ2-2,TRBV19,ASSIGTSGTVAGELF
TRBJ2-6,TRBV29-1,SVLLGTGGSGANVLT
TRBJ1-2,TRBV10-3,AINQNSLPDGYT
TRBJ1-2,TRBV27,ASSLGAGTSYGYT